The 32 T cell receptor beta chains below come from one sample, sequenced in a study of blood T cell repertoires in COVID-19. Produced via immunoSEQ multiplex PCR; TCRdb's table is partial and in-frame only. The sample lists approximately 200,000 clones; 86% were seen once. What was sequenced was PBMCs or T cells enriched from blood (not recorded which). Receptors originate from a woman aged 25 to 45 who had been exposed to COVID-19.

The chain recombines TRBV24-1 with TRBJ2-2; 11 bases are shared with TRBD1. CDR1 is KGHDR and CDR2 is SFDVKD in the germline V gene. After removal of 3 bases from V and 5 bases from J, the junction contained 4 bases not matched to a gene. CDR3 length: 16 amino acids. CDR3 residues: CATSDPGQGDTGELFF. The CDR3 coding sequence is TGTGCCACCAGTGATCCGGGACAGGGGGATACCGGGGAGCTGTTTTTT.

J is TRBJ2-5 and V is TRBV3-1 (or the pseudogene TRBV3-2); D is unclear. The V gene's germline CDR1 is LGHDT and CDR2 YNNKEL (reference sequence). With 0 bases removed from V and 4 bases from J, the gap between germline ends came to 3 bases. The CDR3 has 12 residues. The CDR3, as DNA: TGTGCCAGCAGCCAAGATCTAGAGACCCAGTACTTC. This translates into CASSQDLETQYF.

For the CDR3, the DNA is TGTGCCAGCAGGGAATGGGGGGAGTCTGGAAACACCATATATTTT. Amino acids: CASREWGESGNTIYF. This chain joins TRBV27 and TRBJ1-3; perhaps TRBD1 as D (5 bases). The ends were cut back, 6 bases at V and 1 base at J, with 13 bases in the middle. Germline CDR1 and CDR2: MNHEY and SMNVEV (reference sequence). This CDR3 comprises 15 residues.

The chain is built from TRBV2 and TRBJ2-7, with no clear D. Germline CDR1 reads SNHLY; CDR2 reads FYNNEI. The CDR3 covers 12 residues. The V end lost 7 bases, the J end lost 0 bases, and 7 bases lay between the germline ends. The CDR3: CASNSNSYEQYF. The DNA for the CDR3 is TGTGCCAGCAACAGCAACTCCTACGAGCAGTACTTC.

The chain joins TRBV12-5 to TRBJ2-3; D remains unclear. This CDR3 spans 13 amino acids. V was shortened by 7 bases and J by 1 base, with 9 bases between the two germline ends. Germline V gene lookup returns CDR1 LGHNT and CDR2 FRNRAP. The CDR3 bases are TGTGCTAGTGCGAGCTCCCGCACAGATACGCAGTATTTT. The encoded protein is CASASSRTDTQYF.

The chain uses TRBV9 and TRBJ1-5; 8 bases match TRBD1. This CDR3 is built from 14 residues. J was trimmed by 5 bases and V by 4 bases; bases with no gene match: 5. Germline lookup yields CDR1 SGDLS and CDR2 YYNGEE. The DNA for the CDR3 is TGTGCCAGCAGCCCCGGGACAGGTTATCAGCCCCAGCATTTT. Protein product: CASSPGTGYQPQHF.

CDR3 DNA sequence: TGTGCCAGCAGCCTAAGTAGAGGGGAGCTGTTTTTT. This codes for CASSLSRGELFF. J is TRBJ2-2 and V is TRBV3-1 (or the pseudogene TRBV3-2); D ambiguous. The CDR3 totals 12 residues. V was clipped by 4 bases and J by 8 bases, with 8 bases between them. Germline loops: CDR1 LGHDT, CDR2 YNNKEL (reference sequence).

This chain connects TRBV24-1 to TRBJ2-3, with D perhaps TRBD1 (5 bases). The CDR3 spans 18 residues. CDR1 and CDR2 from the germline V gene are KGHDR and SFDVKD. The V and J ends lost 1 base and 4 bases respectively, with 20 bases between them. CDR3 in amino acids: CATSDFGQGIPGADTQYF. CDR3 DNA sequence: TGTGCCACCAGTGATTTCGGCCAGGGCATCCCCGGCGCAGATACGCAGTATTTT.

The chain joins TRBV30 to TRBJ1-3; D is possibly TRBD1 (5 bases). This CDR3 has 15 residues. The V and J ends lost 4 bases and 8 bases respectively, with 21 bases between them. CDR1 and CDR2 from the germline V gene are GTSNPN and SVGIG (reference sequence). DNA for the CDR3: TGTGCCTGGATGCAGGGAATATCGTATACGGACACCATATATTTT. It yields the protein CAWMQGISYTDTIYF.

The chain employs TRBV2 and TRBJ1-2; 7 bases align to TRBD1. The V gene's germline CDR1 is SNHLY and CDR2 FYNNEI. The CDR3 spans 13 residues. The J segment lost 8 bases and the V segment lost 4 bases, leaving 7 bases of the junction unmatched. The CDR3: CASSVEGAGGYTF. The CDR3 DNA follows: TGTGCCAGCAGTGTAGAGGGGGCAGGGGGCTACACCTTC.

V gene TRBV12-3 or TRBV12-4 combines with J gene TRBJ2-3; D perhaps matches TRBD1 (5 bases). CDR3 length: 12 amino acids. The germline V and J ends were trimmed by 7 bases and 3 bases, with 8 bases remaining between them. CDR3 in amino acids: CASKGSTDTQYF. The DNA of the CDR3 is TGTGCCAGCAAGGGGTCTACAGATACGCAGTATTTT.

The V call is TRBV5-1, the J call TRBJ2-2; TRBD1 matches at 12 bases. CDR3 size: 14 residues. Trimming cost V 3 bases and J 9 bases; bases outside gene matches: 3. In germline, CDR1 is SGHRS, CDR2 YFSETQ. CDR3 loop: CASSSGQGAWELFF. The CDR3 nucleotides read TGCGCCAGCAGCTCGGGACAGGGGGCGTGGGAGCTGTTTTTT.

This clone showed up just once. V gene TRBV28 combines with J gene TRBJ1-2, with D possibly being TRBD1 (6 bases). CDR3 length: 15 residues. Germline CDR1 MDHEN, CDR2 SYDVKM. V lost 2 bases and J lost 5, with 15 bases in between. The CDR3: CASSLTRGEGYGYTF. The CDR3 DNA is TGTGCCAGCAGTTTAACCAGGGGAGAGGGGTATGGCTACACCTTC.

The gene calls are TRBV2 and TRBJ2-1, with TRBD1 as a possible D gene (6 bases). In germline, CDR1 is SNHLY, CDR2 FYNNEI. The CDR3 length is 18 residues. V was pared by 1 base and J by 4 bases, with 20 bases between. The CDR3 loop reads CASSEGRDTVSSYNEQFF. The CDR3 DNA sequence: TGTGCCAGCAGTGAAGGCCGGGACACCGTGTCCTCGTACAATGAGCAGTTCTTC.

In DNA form, the CDR3 reads TGTGCCAGCAGCCTAGGACAGGGGGCTTTTTCTGAAGCTTTCTTT. Its protein product is CASSLGQGAFSEAFF. This chain connects TRBV6-5 to TRBJ1-1; 11 positions agree with TRBD1. CDR3 size: 15 residues. Germline CDR1 MNHEY, CDR2 SVGAGI. The V and J ends lost 6 bases and 6 bases, in that order; junction bases with no gene match: 9.

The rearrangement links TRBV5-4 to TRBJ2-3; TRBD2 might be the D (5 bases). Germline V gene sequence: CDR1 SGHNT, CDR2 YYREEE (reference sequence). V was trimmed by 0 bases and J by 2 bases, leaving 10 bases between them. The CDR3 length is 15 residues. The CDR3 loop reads CASSLARLFTDTQYF. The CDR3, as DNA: TGTGCCAGCAGCTTGGCTCGACTATTCACAGATACGCAGTATTTT.

CDR3 protein: CSASSSDGYTF. The CDR3 nucleotides read TGCAGTGCTAGTTCCAGTGATGGCTACACCTTC. The genes are TRBV20-1 and TRBJ1-2; D is undetermined. The V gene lost 3 bases and the J gene lost 6 bases, with 8 bases spanning the gap. Germline CDR1 DFQATT, CDR2 SNEGSKA (reference sequence). This CDR3 has 11 residues.

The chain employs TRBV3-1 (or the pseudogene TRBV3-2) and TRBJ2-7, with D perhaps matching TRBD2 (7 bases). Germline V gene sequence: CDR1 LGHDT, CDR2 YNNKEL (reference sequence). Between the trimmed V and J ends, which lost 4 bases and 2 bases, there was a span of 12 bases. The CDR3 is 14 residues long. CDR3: CASSLTGTTYEQYF. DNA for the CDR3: TGTGCCAGCAGCCTAACAGGGACTACCTACGAGCAGTACTTC.

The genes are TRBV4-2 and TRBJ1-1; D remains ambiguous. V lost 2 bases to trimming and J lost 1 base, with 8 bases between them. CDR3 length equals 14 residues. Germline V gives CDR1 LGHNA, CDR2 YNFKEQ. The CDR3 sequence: CASSQMGQNTEAFF. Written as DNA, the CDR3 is TGTGCCAGCAGCCAAATGGGCCAGAACACTGAAGCTTTCTTT.

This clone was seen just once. The CDR3 reads CASSLFGGNQPQHF. The CDR3 DNA reads as TGTGCCAGCAGTTTATTTGGGGGGAATCAGCCCCAGCATTTT. The chain employs TRBV27 and TRBJ1-5; possibly TRBD1 for D (5 bases). The CDR3 length is 14 residues. V lost 1 base and J 4 bases, leaving 8 bases between the germline ends. The germline V gene has CDR1 MNHEY and CDR2 SMNVEV (reference sequence).

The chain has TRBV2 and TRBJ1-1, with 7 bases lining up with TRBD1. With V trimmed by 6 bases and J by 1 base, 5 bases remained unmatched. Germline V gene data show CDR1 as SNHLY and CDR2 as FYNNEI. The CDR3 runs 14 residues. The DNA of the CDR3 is TGTGCCAGCAGCCCTCGACAGGGGAACACTGAAGCTTTCTTT. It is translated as CASSPRQGNTEAFF.

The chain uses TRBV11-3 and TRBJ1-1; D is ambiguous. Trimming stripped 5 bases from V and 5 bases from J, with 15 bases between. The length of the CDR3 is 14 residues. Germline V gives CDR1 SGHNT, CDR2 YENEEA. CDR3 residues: CASSERRGVTEAFF. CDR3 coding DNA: TGTGCCAGCAGCGAAAGGCGGGGAGTGACTGAAGCTTTCTTT. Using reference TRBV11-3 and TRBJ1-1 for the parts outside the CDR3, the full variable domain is EAGVVQSPRYKIIEKKQPVAFWCNPISGHNTLYWYLQNLGQGPELLIRYENEEAVDDSQLPKDRFSAERLKGVDSTLKIQPAELGDSAVYLCASSERRGVTEAFFGQGTRLTVV.

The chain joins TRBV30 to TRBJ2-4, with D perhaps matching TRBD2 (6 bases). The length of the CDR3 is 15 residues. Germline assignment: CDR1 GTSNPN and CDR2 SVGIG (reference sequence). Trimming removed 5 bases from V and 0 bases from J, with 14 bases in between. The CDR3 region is CAWSGGRLAKNIQYF. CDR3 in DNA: TGTGCCTGGTCCGGGGGACGTCTAGCCAAAAACATTCAGTACTTC.

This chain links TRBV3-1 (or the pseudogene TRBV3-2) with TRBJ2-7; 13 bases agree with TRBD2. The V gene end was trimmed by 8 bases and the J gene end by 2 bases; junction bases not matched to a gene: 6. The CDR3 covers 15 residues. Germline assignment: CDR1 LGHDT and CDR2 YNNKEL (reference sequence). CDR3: CASATSGGAAYEQYF. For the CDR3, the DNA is TGTGCCAGCGCAACTAGCGGGGGGGCTGCCTACGAGCAGTACTTC.

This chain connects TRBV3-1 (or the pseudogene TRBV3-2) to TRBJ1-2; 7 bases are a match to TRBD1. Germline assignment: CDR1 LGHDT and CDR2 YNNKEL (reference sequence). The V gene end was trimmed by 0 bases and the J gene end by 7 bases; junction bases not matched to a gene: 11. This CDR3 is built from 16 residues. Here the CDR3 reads CASSQEGAGGYSGYTF. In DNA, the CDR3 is TGTGCCAGCAGCCAAGAAGGCGCAGGGGGTTACTCTGGCTACACCTTC.

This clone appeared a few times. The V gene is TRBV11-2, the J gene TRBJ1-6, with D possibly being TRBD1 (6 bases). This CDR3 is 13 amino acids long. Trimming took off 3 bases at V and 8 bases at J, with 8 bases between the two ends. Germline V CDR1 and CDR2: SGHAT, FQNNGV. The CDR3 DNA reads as TGTGCCAGCAGCTTCAGGGGTGATTCACCCCTCCACTTT. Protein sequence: CASSFRGDSPLHF. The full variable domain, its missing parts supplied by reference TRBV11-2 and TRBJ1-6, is EAGVAQSPRYKIIEKRQSVAFWCNPISGHATLYWYQQILGQGPKLLIQFQNNGVVDDSQLPKDRFSAERLKGVDSTLKIQPAKLEDSAVYLCASSFRGDSPLHFGNGTRLTVT.

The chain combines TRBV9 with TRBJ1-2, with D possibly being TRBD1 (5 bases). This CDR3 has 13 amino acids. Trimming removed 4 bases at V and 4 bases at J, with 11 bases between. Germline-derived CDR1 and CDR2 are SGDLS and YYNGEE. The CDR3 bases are TGTGCCAGCAGCTCGACCGGGGGCTATGGCTACACCTTC. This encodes CASSSTGGYGYTF.

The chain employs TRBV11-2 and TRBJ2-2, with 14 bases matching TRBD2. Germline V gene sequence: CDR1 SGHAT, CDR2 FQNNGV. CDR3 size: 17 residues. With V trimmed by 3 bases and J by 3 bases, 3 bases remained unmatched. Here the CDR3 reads CASSLGLAGAYTGELFF. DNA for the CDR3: TGTGCCAGCAGCTTGGGACTAGCGGGGGCCTACACCGGGGAGCTGTTTTTT.

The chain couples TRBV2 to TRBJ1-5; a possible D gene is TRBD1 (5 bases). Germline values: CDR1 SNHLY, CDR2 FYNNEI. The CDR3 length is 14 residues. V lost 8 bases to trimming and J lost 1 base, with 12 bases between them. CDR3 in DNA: TGTGCCAGCCGACAGCAAGTGAGCAATCAGCCCCAGCATTTT. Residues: CASRQQVSNQPQHF.

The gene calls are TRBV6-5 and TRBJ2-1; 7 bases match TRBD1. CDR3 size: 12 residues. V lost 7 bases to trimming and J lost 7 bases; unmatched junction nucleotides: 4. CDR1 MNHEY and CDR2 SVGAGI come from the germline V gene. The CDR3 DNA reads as TGTGCCAGCACAGGGGGAGTGAATGAGCAGTTCTTC. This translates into CASTGGVNEQFF.

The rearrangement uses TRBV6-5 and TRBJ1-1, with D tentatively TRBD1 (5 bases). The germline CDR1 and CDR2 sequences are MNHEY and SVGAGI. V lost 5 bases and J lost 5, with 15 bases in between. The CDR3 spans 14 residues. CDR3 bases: TGTGCCAGCAGTCGCTCGGGGGGAAGGACTGAAGCTTTCTTT. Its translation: CASSRSGGRTEAFF.

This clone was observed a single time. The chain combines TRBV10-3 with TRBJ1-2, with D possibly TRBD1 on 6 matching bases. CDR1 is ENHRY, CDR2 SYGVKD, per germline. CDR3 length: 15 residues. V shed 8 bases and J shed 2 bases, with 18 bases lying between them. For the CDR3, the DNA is TGTGCCATCTCCAGCTCGACAGGAGTAAACTATGGCTACACCTTC. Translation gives CAISSSTGVNYGYTF.